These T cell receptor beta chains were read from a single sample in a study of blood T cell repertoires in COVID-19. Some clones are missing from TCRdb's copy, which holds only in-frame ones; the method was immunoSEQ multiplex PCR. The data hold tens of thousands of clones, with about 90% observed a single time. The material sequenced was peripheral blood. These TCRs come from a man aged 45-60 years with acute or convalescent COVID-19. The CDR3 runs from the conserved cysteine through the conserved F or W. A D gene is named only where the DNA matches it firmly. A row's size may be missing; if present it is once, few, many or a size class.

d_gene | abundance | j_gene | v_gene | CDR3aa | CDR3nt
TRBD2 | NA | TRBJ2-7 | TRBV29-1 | CSVGTSGRPWEQYF | TGCAGCGTCGGGACTAGCGGGAGACCCTGGGAGCAGTACTTC
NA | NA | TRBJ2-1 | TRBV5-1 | CASSLTWGRDYNEQFF | TGCGCCAGCAGCTTGACTTGGGGCAGAGACTACAATGAGCAGTTCTTC
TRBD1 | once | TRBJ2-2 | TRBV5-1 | CASSPGTGGPNTGELFF | TGCGCCAGCAGCCCCGGGACAGGGGGCCCGAACACCGGGGAGCTGTTTTTT
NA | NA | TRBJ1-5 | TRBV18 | CASSPGGSNQPQHF | TGTGCCAGCTCCCCTGGAGGGAGCAATCAGCCCCAGCATTTT
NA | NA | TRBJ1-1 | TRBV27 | CASSLSTIRLPNTEAFF | TGTGCCAGCAGTTTATCGACGATCCGACTCCCTAACACTGAAGCTTTCTTT
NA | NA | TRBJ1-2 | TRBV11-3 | CASSPGVNYGYTF | TGTGCCAGCAGCCCAGGGGTTAACTATGGCTACACCTTC
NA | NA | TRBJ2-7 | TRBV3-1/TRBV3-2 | CASSLYGRGYEQYF | TGTGCCAGCAGCCTATATGGGAGAGGCTACGAGCAGTACTTC
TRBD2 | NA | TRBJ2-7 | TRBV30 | CARGREGLNEQYF | TGTGCCCGAGGGAGGGAGGGCCTCAACGAGCAGTACTTC
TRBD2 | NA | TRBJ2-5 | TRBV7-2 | CASRRLTSGGETQYF | TGTGCCAGCAGACGTTTGACTAGCGGGGGGGAGACCCAGTACTTC
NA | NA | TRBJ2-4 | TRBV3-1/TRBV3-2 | CASSLSSWGGRSKNIQYF | TGTGCCAGCAGCCTAAGCTCGTGGGGGGGCCGAAGCAAAAACATTCAGTACTTC
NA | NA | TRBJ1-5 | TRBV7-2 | CASSLWADTSNQPQHF | TGTGCCAGCAGCTTATGGGCCGACACTAGCAATCAGCCCCAGCATTTT
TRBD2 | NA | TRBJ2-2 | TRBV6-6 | CASSLISSGSGAGELFF | TGTGCCAGCAGTCTCATTTCTAGCGGGAGTGGGGCCGGGGAGCTGTTTTTT
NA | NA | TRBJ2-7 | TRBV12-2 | CASRLRTSGSSYEQYF | TGTGCAAGTCGCTTGAGGACTAGCGGGAGCTCCTACGAGCAGTACTTC
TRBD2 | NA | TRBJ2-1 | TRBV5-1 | CASSLGSGRNNEQFF | TGCGCCAGCAGCTTGGGTAGCGGGAGAAACAATGAGCAGTTCTTC
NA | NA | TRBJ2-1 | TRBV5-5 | CASSGIRGHEQFF | TGTGCCAGCAGTGGCATTAGAGGTCATGAGCAGTTCTTC
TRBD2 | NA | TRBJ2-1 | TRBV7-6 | CASSDRAGAPIDEQFF | TGTGCCAGCAGCGACAGAGCGGGAGCACCTATTGATGAGCAGTTCTTC
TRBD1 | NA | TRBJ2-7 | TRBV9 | CASSPDWGQGYEQYF | TGTGCCAGCAGCCCCGACTGGGGACAGGGGTACGAGCAGTACTTC
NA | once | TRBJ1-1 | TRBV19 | CASTWQKNTEAFF | TGTGCCAGTACTTGGCAGAAGAACACTGAAGCTTTCTTT
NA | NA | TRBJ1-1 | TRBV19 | CASTGDWDTEAFF | TGTGCCAGTACAGGGGATTGGGACACTGAAGCTTTCTTT
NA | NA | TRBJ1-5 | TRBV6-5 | CASSYSPGSHQPQHF | TGTGCCAGCAGTTACTCCCCGGGGAGTCATCAGCCCCAGCATTTT
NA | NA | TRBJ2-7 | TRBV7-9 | CASSFPTDEQYF | TGTGCCAGCAGCTTTCCCACTGACGAGCAGTACTTC
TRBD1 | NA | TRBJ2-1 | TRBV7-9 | CASSPGQGDRDEQFF | TGTGCCAGCAGCCCGGGACAGGGGGACAGGGATGAGCAGTTCTTC
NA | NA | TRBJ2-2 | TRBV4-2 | CASSQDLRTQNTGELFF | TGTGCCAGCAGCCAAGATTTACGTACTCAAAACACCGGGGAGCTGTTTTTT
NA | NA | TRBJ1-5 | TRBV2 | CASSGEKTGNQPQHF | TGTGCCAGCAGTGGAGAAAAGACGGGAAATCAGCCCCAGCATTTT
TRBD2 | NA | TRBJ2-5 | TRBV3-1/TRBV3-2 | CASRGLAEGETQYF | TGTGCCAGCCGCGGACTAGCGGAGGGGGAGACCCAGTACTTC
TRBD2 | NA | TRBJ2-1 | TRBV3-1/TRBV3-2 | CASSQVSLAGVEQFF | TGTGCCAGCAGCCAAGTAAGTCTAGCGGGAGTTGAGCAGTTCTTC